What follows is one T cell receptor (beta chain) and its context. Its specificity is unknown. This record comes from a study of vaccination effects on CD4 cells after COVID-19. Across the whole study: Post-vaccine sampling occurred a median 72 days after the second dose. Wells each received two million PBMC, cultured with approximately 9 IU/ml IL-2 and 8.5 to 10 ug/ml peptides.

With around ten days of culture completed, CD4+ T cells were isolated. Participants received two doses of either the BNT162b2 or mRNA-1273 vaccine. IL-2 medium took the place of half the medium on both days 3 and 7. Produced via immunoSEQ multiplex PCR; TCRdb's table is partial and in-frame only. The sample carries about 39,000 clones, about 70% recorded once. This clonotype was obtained from a human donor who received a COVID-19 vaccine. Here the sequenced sample was CD4+ T cells from PBMCs cultured without peptide, taken after COVID-19 vaccination.

The CDR3 region has the DNA TGTGCCAGCAGCCCCTGGGGGGACAGGGTTTGGGAGACCCAGTACTTC. This encodes CASSPWGDRVWETQYF. V usage is TRBV6-6 and J usage is TRBJ2-5, with 9 bases identical to TRBD1. V lost 6 bases and J lost 5; bases outside the gene matches: 13. There are 16 residues in the CDR3. In germline, CDR1 is MNHNY, CDR2 SVGAGI (reference sequence).